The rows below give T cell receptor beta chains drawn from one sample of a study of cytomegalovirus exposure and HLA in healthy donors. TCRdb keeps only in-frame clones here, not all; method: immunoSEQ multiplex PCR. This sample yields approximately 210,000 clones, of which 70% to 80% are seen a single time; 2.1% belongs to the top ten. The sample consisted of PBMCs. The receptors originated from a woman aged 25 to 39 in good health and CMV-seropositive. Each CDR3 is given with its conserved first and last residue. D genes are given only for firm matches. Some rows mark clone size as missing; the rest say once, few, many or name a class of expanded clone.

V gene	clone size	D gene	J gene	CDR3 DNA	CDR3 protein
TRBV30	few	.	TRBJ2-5	TGTGCCTGGGACCAGGGGGAGACCCAGTACTTC	CAWDQGETQYF
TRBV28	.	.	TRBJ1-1	TGTGCCACCACATTGGCGGGGTCCACTGAAGCTTTCTTT	CATTLAGSTEAFF
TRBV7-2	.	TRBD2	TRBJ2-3	TGTGCCAGCAGCTTAGTGGGTAGCGGGAGCACAGATACGCAGTATTTT	CASSLVGSGSTDTQYF
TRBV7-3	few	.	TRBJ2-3	TGTGCCAGCAGCCCCCAACACAGGGATATCAGAGATACGCAGTATTTT	CASSPQHRDIRDTQYF
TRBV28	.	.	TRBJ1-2	TGTGCCAGCAGGGCGGGACCTAACTATGGCTACACCTTC	CASRAGPNYGYTF
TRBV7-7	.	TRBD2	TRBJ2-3	TGTGCTAGCAGCGCGACTAGCGGGGGGGAAACAGATACGCAGTATTTT	CASSATSGGETDTQYF
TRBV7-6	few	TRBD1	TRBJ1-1	TGTGCCAGCAGCCCCGGCGCGACAGGGCGGACTGAAGCTTTCTTT	CASSPGATGRTEAFF
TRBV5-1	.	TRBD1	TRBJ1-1	TGCGCCAGCAGCTTCTCGCTCGGACAGGGCACTGAAGCTTTCTTT	CASSFSLGQGTEAFF
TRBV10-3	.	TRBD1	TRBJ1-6	TGTGCCATCAGTGGGGACAGGGCCTTCGATTCACCCCTCCACTTT	CAISGDRAFDSPLHF
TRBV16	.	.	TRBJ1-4	TGTGCCAGCAGCCAAGACCGGGAGGAAAAACTGTTTTTT	CASSQDREEKLFF
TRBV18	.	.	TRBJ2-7	TGTGCCAGCTCACCACCGTTTTCAGGTCCCCGCGAACAGTACTTC	CASSPPFSGPREQYF
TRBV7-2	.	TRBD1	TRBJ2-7	TGTGCCAGCAGCTACCGACAGGGGGCCGACGAGCAGTACTTC	CASSYRQGADEQYF
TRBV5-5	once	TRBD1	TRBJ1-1	TGTGCCAGCAGCTTGTCAGGGGGCACTGAAGCTTTCTTT	CASSLSGGTEAFF
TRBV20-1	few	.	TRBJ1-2	TGCAGTGCTAGCCCCAGCTATGGCTACACCTTC	CSASPSYGYTF
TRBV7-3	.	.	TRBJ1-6	TGTGCCAGCAGCTTAAACGCGGCCTATAATTCACCCCTCCACTTT	CASSLNAAYNSPLHF
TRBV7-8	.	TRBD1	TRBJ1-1	TGTGCCAGCAGCTCCCCAAGACAGGGTAGTCCTGAAGCTTTCTTT	CASSSPRQGSPEAFF
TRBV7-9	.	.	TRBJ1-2	TGTGCCAGCAGCTTAAGTGACGGGTTGCGTGGCTACACCTTC	CASSLSDGLRGYTF
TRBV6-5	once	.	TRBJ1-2	TGTGCCAGCAGAGAGGATGGGGGCCCTGAGAATGGCTACACCTTC	CASREDGGPENGYTF
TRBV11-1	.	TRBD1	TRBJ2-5	TGTGCCAGCAGCTTAGCAGGGGGCAGGGAGACCCAGTACTTC	CASSLAGGRETQYF
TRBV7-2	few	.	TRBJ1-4	TGTGCCAGCAGCCCCTCCAGGGGCGGCGAAAAACTGTTTTTT	CASSPSRGGEKLFF
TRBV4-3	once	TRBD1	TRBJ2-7	TGCGCCAGCAGCCAAGACAGGGACAGGAACTACGAGCAGTACTTC	CASSQDRDRNYEQYF
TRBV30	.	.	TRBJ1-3	TGTGCCTGGGACAGGACCTCTGGAAACACCATATATTTT	CAWDRTSGNTIYF
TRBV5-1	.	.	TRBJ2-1	TGCGCCAGCAGCTTGGTGTTGGCTAGCTCTTCCCATGAGCAGTTCTTC	CASSLVLASSSHEQFF
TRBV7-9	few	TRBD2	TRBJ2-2	TGTGCCAGCAGCTCGGGACTAGCGGGAGGGCCTTTTACCACCGGGGAGCTGTTTTTT	CASSSGLAGGPFTTGELFF
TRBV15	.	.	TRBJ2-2	TGTGCCACCAGCAGAAGCGGACGCGCCGGGGAGCTGTTTTTT	CATSRSGRAGELFF
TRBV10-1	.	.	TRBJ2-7	TGCGCCAGCAGTGATCGAGGGCTCCGGTACTACGAGCAGTACTTC	CASSDRGLRYYEQYF
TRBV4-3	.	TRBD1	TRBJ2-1	TGCGCCAGCAGCTTTCATTCCAGGGGGCCTGATGAGCAGTTCTTC	CASSFHSRGPDEQFF
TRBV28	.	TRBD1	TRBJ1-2	TGTGCCAGCACAGAGGACAGGGTCGGTGGCTATGGCTACACCTTC	CASTEDRVGGYGYTF
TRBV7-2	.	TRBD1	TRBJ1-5	TGTGCCAGCAGCTTTTCGACAGGGAGTAATCAGCCCCAGCATTTT	CASSFSTGSNQPQHF
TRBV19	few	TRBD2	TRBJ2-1	TGTGCCAGTAGTATGGGTTCTGCTAGCGGGTCTAAAAATGAGCAGTTCTTC	CASSMGSASGSKNEQFF
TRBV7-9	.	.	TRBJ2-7	TGTGCCAGCAGCCGCCCCGCAGGGCTCGAGCAGTACTTC	CASSRPAGLEQYF
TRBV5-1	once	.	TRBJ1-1	TGCGCCAGCAGCTTAACAGGGTCGAACACTGAAGCTTTCTTT	CASSLTGSNTEAFF
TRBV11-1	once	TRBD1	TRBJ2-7	TGTGCCAGCAGCTTCCGGGACAGGGCCCACGAGCAGTACTTC	CASSFRDRAHEQYF
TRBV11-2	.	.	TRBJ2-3	TGTGCCAGCAGCTTAGAGTGGGGGGGCGGAGATACGCAGTATTTT	CASSLEWGGGDTQYF
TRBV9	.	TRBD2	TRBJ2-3	TGTGCCAGCAGCGTCGGGACTATAAGTGCAGATACGCAGTATTTT	CASSVGTISADTQYF
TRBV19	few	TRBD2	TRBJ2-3	TGTGCCAGTAGTTTGCCTAGCGGGAAGACAGATACGCAGTATTTT	CASSLPSGKTDTQYF
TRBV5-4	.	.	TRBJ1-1	TGTGCCAGCAGCTTGGGACAGTATGAAGCTTTCTTT	CASSLGQYEAFF
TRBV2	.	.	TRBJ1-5	TGTGCCAGCAGTGCCCAGGCCCTTAGCAATCAGCCCCAGCATTTT	CASSAQALSNQPQHF
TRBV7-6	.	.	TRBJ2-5	TGTGCCAGCAGCTTAGCGGGAGAAGGCACCGGTGGGACCCAGTACTTC	CASSLAGEGTGGTQYF
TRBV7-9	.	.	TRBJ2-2	TGTGCCAGCAGCTTAAGGCTTGGCGGAATCACCGGGGAGCTGTTTTTT	CASSLRLGGITGELFF